This T cell receptor beta chain was identified in a study of blood T cell repertoires in COVID-19. The overall study: Some COVID-19 samples were acute and others convalescent; all came from the United States, Italy and Spain.

Per the study methods: Amplification of reference gene primers provided the estimated nucleated cell counts. The repertoire was sequenced with immunoSEQ multiplex PCR; TCRdb's copy has only in-frame clones and lacks some. That table furnishes V, J and clone size, whereas the DNA furnished D and trimming. The sample consists of 400,000 or so clones, about 90% of them appearing once. This clone has just one count. After removal of 5 bases from V and 1 base from J, the junction contained 5 bases not matched to a gene. CDR1 LGHDT and CDR2 YNNKEL come from the germline V gene (reference sequence). CDR3 length: 16 residues.

V gene TRBV3-1 (or the pseudogene TRBV3-2) combines with J gene TRBJ2-3, with 11 positions matching TRBD2. The sequence was collected from a man aged 18-30 years with COVID-19, enrolled during active disease. Sequencing was done on a sample of peripheral blood. CDR3 nucleotides: TGTGCCAGCAGCAGAAGGACTAGCGGGCGCACAGATACGCAGTATTTT. Amino acids: CASSRRTSGRTDTQYF.